The rows below give T cell receptor beta chains drawn from one sample of a study of identical twins. MiXCR, applied by TCRdb to the 5' RACE reads, yields one record per CDR3 protein. The sample has hundreds of thousands of distinct CDR3 sequences; 20% to 25% are singletons. Another study also made use of these data, one on T cells expressing NK-cell markers.

Sequenced input: PBMCs. The receptors were gathered from a woman aged 18-29 years in good health. Both conserved end residues are part of each CDR3. A D gene is named only where the DNA matches it firmly. Part of the rows lack a size; the others show once, few, many or a class for expanded clones.

d_gene,v_gene,j_gene,len,abundance,CDR3nt,CDR3aa
TRBD1,TRBV6-6,TRBJ2-7,13,.,TGTGCCAGCCAGGGACAGGGTTACTACGAGCAGTACTTC,CASQGQGYYEQYF
.,TRBV12-3/TRBV12-4,TRBJ2-7,11,few,TGTGCCAGCAGTTCCCAAATCTGGCAGTACTTC,CASSSQIWQYF
.,TRBV4-3,TRBJ2-1,12,few,TGCGCCAGCAGCCAGGAGGGGAAGAAGCAGTTCTTC,CASSQEGKKQFF
.,TRBV5-1,TRBJ1-2,13,.,TGCGCCAGCAGGGGGACGGAGACCTATGGCTACACCTTC,CASRGTETYGYTF
.,TRBV29-1,TRBJ2-1,13,.,TGCAGCGTTGGGGACACCCCGTACAATGAGCAGTTCTTC,CSVGDTPYNEQFF
.,TRBV5-4,TRBJ2-3,12,.,TGTGCCAGCAGTGGTCGGGGGTATACGCAGTATTTT,CASSGRGYTQYF
TRBD1,TRBV11-2,TRBJ2-2,18,.,TGTGCCAGCAGCTTAGTTTTAGTAAGGACAGGAAACACCGGGGAGCTGTTTTTT,CASSLVLVRTGNTGELFF
TRBD2,TRBV6-6,TRBJ2-7,13,.,TGTGCCAGCAGGGGAGCGGGAGCGTACGAGCAGTACTTC,CASRGAGAYEQYF
.,TRBV25-1,TRBJ1-1,14,.,TGTGCCAGCAGACACAGGGACCGGAACACTGAAGCTTTCTTT,CASRHRDRNTEAFF
TRBD1,TRBV11-2,TRBJ2-1,16,few,TGTGCCAGCAGCTTAGGCCCCAGGGGGTCCTACAATGAGCAGTTCTTC,CASSLGPRGSYNEQFF
.,TRBV3-1,TRBJ2-3,15,.,TGTGCCAGCAGCCAAGGGGCCCTCGACACAGATACGCAGTATTTT,CASSQGALDTDTQYF
TRBD1,TRBV7-2,TRBJ2-7,15,few,TGTGCCAGCAGCCCTTCGACAGGGATCTACTACGAGCAGTACTTC,CASSPSTGIYYEQYF
.,TRBV12-3/TRBV12-4,TRBJ1-2,15,few,TGTGCCAGCAGTTTATCTCCCAGGGGAAAAGGGGGCTACACCTTC,CASSLSPRGKGGYTF